This T cell receptor beta chain was obtained from a study of blood T cell repertoires in COVID-19. Germline CDR1 is SNHLY and CDR2 is FYNNEI. The CDR3 sequence is 13 residues long. V lost 6 bases and J lost 8; bases outside the gene matches: 5. Cohort allocation depended upon clinical history that participants reported. A COVID-19 case had been met by exposed participants during the 2 weeks before study entry. As originally analysed: Amplification of reference gene primers was used by the study to estimate nucleated cell counts. Some clones are missing from TCRdb's copy, which holds only in-frame ones; the method was immunoSEQ multiplex PCR. That table is the source of V, J and clone size, and D and trimming were worked out from the DNA. The sample consists of about 150,000 clones, approximately 80% of them appearing once.

This clonotype originated in a man between 65 and 79 years old who had been exposed to COVID-19. Input material: PBMCs or T cells enriched from blood (not recorded which). The V and J genes are TRBV2 and TRBJ2-4; the match to TRBD1 covers 9 bases. The CDR3 sequence is CASRADRGYIQYF. The CDR3 region has the DNA TGTGCCAGCAGGGCGGACAGGGGATACATTCAGTACTTC.